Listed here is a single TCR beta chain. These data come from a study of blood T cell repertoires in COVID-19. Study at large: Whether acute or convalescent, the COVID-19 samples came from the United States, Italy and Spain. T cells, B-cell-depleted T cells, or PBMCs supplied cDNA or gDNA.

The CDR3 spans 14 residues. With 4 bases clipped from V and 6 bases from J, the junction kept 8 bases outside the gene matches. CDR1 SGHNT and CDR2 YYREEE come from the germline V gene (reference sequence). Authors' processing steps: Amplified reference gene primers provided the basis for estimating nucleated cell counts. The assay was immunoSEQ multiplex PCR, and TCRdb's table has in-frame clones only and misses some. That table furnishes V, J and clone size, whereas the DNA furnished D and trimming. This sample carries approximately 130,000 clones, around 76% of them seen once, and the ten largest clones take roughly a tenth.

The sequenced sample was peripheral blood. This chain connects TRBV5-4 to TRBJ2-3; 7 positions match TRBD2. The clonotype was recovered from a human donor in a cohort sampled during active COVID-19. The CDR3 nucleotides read TGTGCCAGCAGCCCGGTGGTAGCGGGCGATACGCAGTATTTT. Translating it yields CASSPVVAGDTQYF.